What follows are 26 T cell receptor beta chains derived from one specimen sequenced in a study of PD-L1 blockade in urothelial cancer. Sequencing used immunoSEQ multiplex PCR; TCRdb keeps in-frame clones, though not all of them. The table lists just over 50,000 clones, roughly 75% of them singletons, with over 4% in the top ten. Noted time point: pretreatment peripheral blood. The sequenced sample was PBMCs, obtained around atezolizumab (anti-PD-L1) treatment. The receptors were gathered from a man aged 65 to 79 with urothelial cancer.

This clone was recorded once. The V and J genes are TRBV7-6 and TRBJ2-1; the D is unclear. The CDR3 length is 15 residues. In germline, CDR1 is SGHVS, CDR2 FNYEAQ. The V and J ends lost 2 bases and 5 bases respectively, with 13 bases between them. The CDR3 region is CASSLTHTLHNEQFF. The CDR3 DNA sequence: TGTGCCAGCAGCTTAACCCATACACTACACAATGAGCAGTTCTTC.

This clone was counted a few times. This sequence joins TRBV28 and TRBJ2-1, with TRBD1 as a possible D gene (6 bases). The CDR3 covers 13 residues. Trimming cost V 5 bases and J 10 bases, with 15 bases left between them. Germline V lookup: CDR1 MDHEN, CDR2 SYDVKM. The CDR3 here is CASSPSDREEQFF. The DNA for the CDR3 is TGTGCCAGCAGTCCCTCGGACAGAGAAGAGCAGTTCTTC.

The count of this clone is one. The chain has TRBV9 and TRBJ2-3, with TRBD2 identical over 9 bases. The CDR3 has 16 amino acids. Germline V lookup: CDR1 SGDLS, CDR2 YYNGEE. With 4 bases clipped from V and 2 bases from J, the junction kept 8 bases outside the gene matches. CDR3 in amino acids: CASSSQRGALTDTQYF. The CDR3 coding sequence is TGTGCCAGCAGCTCCCAGCGGGGGGCCCTCACAGATACGCAGTATTTT.

The chain employs TRBV5-4 and TRBJ1-1; the D is unclear. The germline V and J ends were trimmed by 0 bases and 1 base, with 10 bases remaining between them. The germline gives CDR1 SGHNT, CDR2 YYREEE (reference sequence). There are 15 residues in the CDR3. For the CDR3, the DNA is TGTGCCAGCAGCTTGGAAGTGGGCAAGAACACTGAAGCTTTCTTT. It yields the protein CASSLEVGKNTEAFF.

The V gene is TRBV11-2, the J gene TRBJ1-1; 7 bases are a match to TRBD1. This CDR3 has 18 residues. Germline V lookup: CDR1 SGHAT, CDR2 FQNNGV. J gave up 5 bases and V 1 base, and 16 bases lay outside the gene matches. The CDR3 nucleotides read TGTGCCAGCAGCTTAGGAGGGCGCACAGGGGTCCAAGGGACTGAAGCTTTCTTT. Translation gives CASSLGGRTGVQGTEAFF.

The chain recombines TRBV19 with TRBJ1-1; 7 nucleotides line up with TRBD1. Losses at the gene ends were 6 bases for V and 8 bases for J; bases not matched to a gene: 3. This CDR3 spans 11 amino acids. Germline V gives CDR1 LNHDA, CDR2 SQIVND (reference sequence). CDR3 DNA: TGTGCCAGTAGACAGGGGCGAGAAGCTTTCTTT. Amino acid sequence: CASRQGREAFF.

V usage is TRBV6-6 and J usage is TRBJ1-1; weak D call: TRBD1 (6 bases). The germline V gene has CDR1 MNHNY and CDR2 SVGAGI (reference sequence). Trimming took off 0 bases at V and 0 bases at J, with 8 bases between the two ends. The CDR3 sequence is 15 residues long. CDR3 loop: CASSYSGGMNTEAFF. The CDR3 nucleotides read TGTGCCAGCAGTTACTCAGGGGGAATGAACACTGAAGCTTTCTTT.

The chain links TRBV7-2 to TRBJ2-5, with TRBD2 matching 12 bases. Germline assignment: CDR1 SGHTA and CDR2 FQGNSA. V was clipped by 2 bases and J by 2 bases; unmatched bases: 9. CDR3 length: 18 amino acids. The CDR3 bases are TGTGCCAGCAGCTTAAGGGCTAGCGGGGGGGCGGGGCAAGAGACCCAGTACTTC. Amino acid sequence: CASSLRASGGAGQETQYF.

J is TRBJ2-5 and V is TRBV7-6; a weak D match, TRBD1 (5 bases). The CDR3 loop spans 16 amino acids. V lost 1 base, J lost 2 bases, and 14 bases lay in between. Germline V gives CDR1 SGHVS, CDR2 FNYEAQ. The CDR3 DNA reads TGTGCCAGCAGCTTAGATTGGGGCAGCGATCAAGAGACCCAGTACTTC. This codes for CASSLDWGSDQETQYF.

V gene TRBV28 combines with J gene TRBJ1-2; 8 positions agree with TRBD1. Trimming cost V 7 bases and J 4 bases; bases outside gene matches: 8. Germline V CDR1 and CDR2: MDHEN, SYDVKM. The CDR3 is 14 amino acids. The CDR3: CASTPGGRVYGYTF. Written as DNA, the CDR3 is TGTGCCAGCACTCCAGGGGGCAGGGTCTATGGCTACACCTTC.

The chain uses TRBV6-1 and TRBJ2-7, with D possibly being TRBD2 (5 bases). CDR1 MNHNS and CDR2 SASEGT come from the germline V gene. The CDR3 is made up of 16 amino acids. The ends were cut back, 3 bases at V and 4 bases at J, with 19 bases in the middle. DNA of the CDR3: TGTGCCAGCAGTGACGAGGGTCGGGCTGGGGTTTACGAGCAGTACTTC. Translated, it gives CASSDEGRAGVYEQYF.

This chain uses TRBV6-5 with TRBJ1-2; no definite D call. Germline V CDR1 and CDR2: MNHEY, SVGAGI. Trimming removed 2 bases from V and 10 bases from J, with 11 bases in between. The CDR3 covers 12 residues. CDR3 in DNA: TGTGCCAGCAGTTACGGCCCGGGATACTACACCTTC. Residues: CASSYGPGYYTF.

The chain joins TRBV20-1 to TRBJ2-1, with a possible D match to TRBD2 (5 bases). Between the trimmed V and J ends, which lost 6 bases and 7 bases, there was a span of 10 bases. The CDR3 runs 11 residues. In germline, CDR1 is DFQATT, CDR2 SNEGSKA (reference sequence). In DNA, the CDR3 is TGCAGTGCACGGACTCGTAATGAGCAGTTCTTC. Encoded protein: CSARTRNEQFF.

The rearrangement links TRBV5-1 to TRBJ2-1; 7 nucleotides match TRBD1. J lost 8 bases, V lost 3 bases, and 8 bases had no gene match. Germline V CDR1 and CDR2: SGHRS, YFSETQ. This CDR3 is 14 amino acids long. The CDR3 reads CASSSATGYDEQFF. For the CDR3, the DNA is TGCGCCAGCAGCTCGGCGACAGGGTATGATGAGCAGTTCTTC.

This clone was counted a few times. V usage is TRBV7-9 and J usage is TRBJ2-5, with 7 bases that match TRBD2. This CDR3 contains 14 residues. Trimming removed 3 bases from V and 2 bases from J; junction bases left unmatched: 3. Germline assignment: CDR1 SEHNR and CDR2 FQNEAQ (reference sequence). Here the CDR3 reads CASSFRGEQETQYF. Here the CDR3 DNA reads TGTGCCAGCAGCTTCCGGGGGGAACAAGAGACCCAGTACTTC.

This clone was observed a few times. The gene calls are TRBV5-6 and TRBJ2-3, with a weak D call TRBD2 (5 bases). Trimming shortened V by 6 bases and J by 3 bases, and 17 bases separated the two germline ends. Germline CDR1 reads SGHDT; CDR2 reads YYEEEE. This CDR3 contains 15 residues. The CDR3 reads CASTSGTVRTDTQYF. For the CDR3, the DNA is TGTGCCAGCACCTCGGGAACGGTACGAACAGATACGCAGTATTTT.

This chain uses TRBV4-1 with TRBJ1-6; 7 bases agree with TRBD1. The CDR3 runs 14 residues. In germline, CDR1 is MGHRA, CDR2 YSYEKL. The J segment lost 10 bases and the V segment lost 0 bases, leaving 3 bases of the junction unmatched. The CDR3 spells CASSQDYRGSPLHF. The DNA for the CDR3 is TGCGCCAGCAGCCAAGATTACAGGGGCTCACCCCTCCACTTT.

The V call is TRBV7-6, the J call TRBJ1-3, with D possibly matching TRBD1 (5 bases). The CDR3 sequence is 15 residues long. From germline, CDR1 is SGHVS and CDR2 FNYEAQ. With 2 bases removed from V and 2 bases from J, the gap between germline ends came to 10 bases. In DNA, the CDR3 is TGTGCCAGCAGCTTAAGGGACTCTGCTGGAAACACCATATATTTT. Translating gives CASSLRDSAGNTIYF.

This chain links TRBV18 with TRBJ1-6; 7 bases are a match to TRBD1. Germline CDR1 is KGHSH and CDR2 is LQKENI. The CDR3 is 15 residues long. Trimming at V came to 4 bases and at J to 6 bases, leaving 6 bases not matched to a gene. This CDR3 reads CASSQDRVINSPLHF. Written as DNA, the CDR3 is TGTGCCAGCTCACAAGACAGGGTGATTAATTCACCCCTCCACTTT.

This rearrangement joins TRBV6-1 to TRBJ1-1; TRBD1 matches 9 bases. The germline gives CDR1 MNHNS, CDR2 SASEGT. Losses at the gene ends were 5 bases for V and 10 bases for J; bases not matched to a gene: 11. This CDR3 comprises 14 residues. CDR3 loop: CASSMGQGRVRAFF. DNA of the CDR3: TGTGCCAGCAGTATGGGACAGGGCAGAGTGAGAGCTTTCTTT.

A note on this clone: Other DNA sequences of this sample code for an identical CDR3. The CDR3 DNA is TGTGCCAGTAGTTTCCGAGGGGGAGGCTACACCTTC. It codes for CASSFRGGGYTF. V usage is TRBV19 and J usage is TRBJ1-2; maybe TRBD1 (6 bases). The V and J ends lost 5 bases and 8 bases respectively, with 12 bases between them. The CDR3 is made up of 12 amino acids. Germline CDR1 and CDR2: LNHDA and SQIVND (reference sequence).

The chain is built from TRBV11-1 and TRBJ2-3; 8 nucleotides align to TRBD1. The CDR3 extends over 15 amino acids. Germline V CDR1 and CDR2: SGHAT, FQDESV (reference sequence). V was pared by 7 bases and J by 3 bases, with 9 bases of the junction left unmatched. The CDR3 nucleotides read TGTGCCAGCACTAGTTTGGACAGGGCGACAGATACGCAGTATTTT. Its translation: CASTSLDRATDTQYF.

The rearrangement links TRBV11-2 to TRBJ1-4; TRBD1 might be the D (5 bases). The ends were cut back, 3 bases at V and 5 bases at J, with 13 bases in the middle. CDR3 length equals 15 residues. Per the germline V gene, CDR1 is SGHAT and CDR2 is FQNNGV. CDR3 DNA sequence: TGTGCCAGCAGCTTTTCGTCAGGGATAAATGAAAAACTGTTTTTT. Its translation: CASSFSSGINEKLFF.

Here the CDR3 reads CASSATSSRGTSTDTQYF. The CDR3 nucleotides read TGTGCCAGTAGTGCCACTTCCAGCCGGGGGACTAGCACAGATACGCAGTATTTT. The rearrangement uses TRBV19 and TRBJ2-3; weak D call: TRBD2 (6 bases). The germline V gene encodes CDR1 LNHDA and CDR2 SQIVND (reference sequence). Trimming removed 5 bases from V and 0 bases from J, with 21 bases in between. The CDR3 has 18 amino acids.

The V gene is TRBV5-4, the J gene TRBJ2-5, with 9 bases lining up with TRBD1. The ends lost 6 bases at V and 5 bases at J; junction bases unmatched: 5. Germline CDR1 and CDR2: SGHNT and YYREEE (reference sequence). This CDR3 contains 13 residues. CDR3 sequence (DNA): TGTGCCAGCACCCCTGACAGGGGGGAGACCCAGTACTTC. It codes for CASTPDRGETQYF.

The chain recombines TRBV11-3 with TRBJ2-5; 8 nucleotides align to TRBD1. This CDR3 comprises 16 residues. The J segment lost 0 bases and the V segment lost 5 bases, leaving 8 bases of the junction unmatched. CDR1 is SGHNT and CDR2 is YENEEA in the germline V gene. CDR3 sequence reads: CASSIPRDRYQETQYF. In DNA, the CDR3 is TGTGCCAGCAGCATCCCCCGGGACAGGTACCAAGAGACCCAGTACTTC.